This T cell receptor (beta chain) was profiled in a study of cytomegalovirus exposure and HLA in healthy donors. Across the whole study: HLA-typed donors were the source of about 85 million unique TCRs, which an early data release held. General study findings and limits: More clonal expansion characterized HLA-associated TCR beta chains than equally common others in a later analysis.

Primers for the PCR totalled 60 Vbeta and 13 Jbeta. Clones were read by immunoSEQ multiplex PCR, and TCRdb kept only the in-frame ones, dropping some. Here the sample spans some 140,000 clones, roughly 80% being singletons. Donors sampled were nominally healthy, though unrecorded immune exposures were likely. Comment on this clone: The antigen is undetermined.

The CDR3 is 15 residues long. Trimming took off 1 base at V and 6 bases at J, with 16 bases between the two ends. The germline CDR1 and CDR2 sequences are LNHDA and SQIVND (reference sequence). The TCR was taken from a man in his forties in good health and CMV-seronegative. The rearrangement uses TRBV19 and TRBJ2-7; D is unresolved. Sequenced input: PBMCs. CDR3 nucleotide sequence: TGTGCCAGTAGTATAGGTAGATCCCGCGGTCGCGAGCAGTACTTC. This codes for CASSIGRSRGREQYF.